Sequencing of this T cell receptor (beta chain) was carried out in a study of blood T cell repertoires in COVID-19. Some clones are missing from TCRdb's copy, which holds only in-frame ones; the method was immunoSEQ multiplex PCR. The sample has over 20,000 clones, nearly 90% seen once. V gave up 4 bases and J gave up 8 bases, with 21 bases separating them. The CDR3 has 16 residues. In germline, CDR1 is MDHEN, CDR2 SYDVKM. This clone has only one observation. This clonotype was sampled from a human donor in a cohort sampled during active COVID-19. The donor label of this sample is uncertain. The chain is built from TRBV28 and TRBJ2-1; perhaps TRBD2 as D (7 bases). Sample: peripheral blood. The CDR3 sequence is CASSSGLNGGHDEQFF. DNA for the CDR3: TGTGCCAGCAGTTCGGGACTGAACGGGGGGCACGATGAGCAGTTCTTC.